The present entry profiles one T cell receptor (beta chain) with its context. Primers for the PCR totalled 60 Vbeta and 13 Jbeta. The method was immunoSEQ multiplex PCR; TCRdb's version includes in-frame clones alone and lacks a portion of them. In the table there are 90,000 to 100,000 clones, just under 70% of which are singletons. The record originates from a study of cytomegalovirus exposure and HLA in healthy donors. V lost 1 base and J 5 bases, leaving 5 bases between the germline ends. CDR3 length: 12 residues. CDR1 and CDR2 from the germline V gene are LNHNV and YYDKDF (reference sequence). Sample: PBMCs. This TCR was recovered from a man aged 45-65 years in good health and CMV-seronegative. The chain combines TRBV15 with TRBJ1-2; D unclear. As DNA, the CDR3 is TGTGCCACCAGCAGAGCGGGGTATGGCTACACCTTC. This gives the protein CATSRAGYGYTF.